The 22 T cell receptor beta chains given below trace back to one sample, sequenced in a study of CD8+ T cells in alopecia areata. Treatment defined: oral pan-JAK inhibitor, 5-10 mg twice daily. It was cDNA, reverse transcribed from extracted RNA, that served as the sequencing template. The table came from immunoSEQ multiplex PCR; TCRdb's copy has only in-frame clones and leaves some out. The data hold around 270,000 clones, with 58% observed a single time. The sequences come from CD4+ T cells sorted from blood, collected at week 24, from a patient treated with tofacitinib. These receptors originate from a human donor with alopecia areata.

This clone was counted between two and nine times. The chain couples TRBV5-1 to TRBJ1-1; D possibly corresponds to TRBD1 (5 bases). Per the germline V gene, CDR1 is SGHRS and CDR2 is YFSETQ. V gave up 0 bases and J gave up 1 base, with 16 bases separating them. The CDR3 sequence is 17 residues long. CDR3 bases: TGCGCCAGCAGCTTGGCCTATTGGCAGGGTTCGAACACTGAAGCTTTCTTT. Translating gives CASSLAYWQGSNTEAFF. Filled out from reference TRBV5-1 and TRBJ1-1, the complete variable domain reads KAGVTQTPRYLIKTRGQQVTLSCSPISGHRSVSWYQQTPGQGLQFLFEYFSETQRNKGNFPGRFSGRQFSNSRSEMNVSTLELGDSALYLCASSLAYWQGSNTEAFFGQGTRLTVV.

The CDR3 sequence: CASSDSTNRGFVNTIYF. CDR3 coding DNA: TGTGCCAGCAGCGATAGCACGAACAGGGGATTCGTAAACACCATATATTTT. The chain joins TRBV9 to TRBJ1-3; TRBD1 aligns across 7 bases. Germline lookup yields CDR1 SGDLS and CDR2 YYNGEE. This CDR3 has 17 residues. Losses at the gene ends were 3 bases for V and 6 bases for J; bases not matched to a gene: 15.

This clone was observed a few times. The genes are TRBV4-1 and TRBJ1-6; the D is unclear. V was shortened by 2 bases and J by 7 bases, with 12 bases between the two germline ends. Per the germline V gene, CDR1 is MGHRA and CDR2 is YSYEKL. The length of the CDR3 is 15 residues. The CDR3 DNA is TGCGCCAGCAGCCAAAGTGGACTTTGGAATTCACCCCTCCACTTT. Translation: CASSQSGLWNSPLHF.

The V and J genes are TRBV30 and TRBJ1-2; TRBD1 aligns across 8 bases. Unmatched junction bases numbered 3, after V lost 6 bases and J lost 3 bases. The CDR3 consists of 12 residues. CDR1 is GTSNPN, CDR2 SVGIG, per germline (reference sequence). The CDR3 region has the DNA TGTGCCTGTCAGGGGGCGTACTATGGCTACACCTTC. As protein: CACQGAYYGYTF.

Concerning this clone itself: The sample has other DNA sequences that encode this CDR3 too. The chain joins TRBV29-1 to TRBJ2-3; D unclear. Trimming took 4 bases from V and 1 from J, leaving 6 bases between them. In germline, CDR1 is SQVTM, CDR2 ANQGSEA. The CDR3 runs 12 residues. The CDR3 sequence: CSVGTGTDTQYF. In DNA form, the CDR3 reads TGCAGCGTTGGTACGGGCACAGATACGCAGTATTTT.

This clone was seen a handful of times. The chain has TRBV29-1 and TRBJ2-1; no clear D. Trimming took off 4 bases at V and 4 bases at J, with 5 bases between the two ends. This CDR3 comprises 11 residues. Per the germline V gene, CDR1 is SQVTM and CDR2 is ANQGSEA. The CDR3: CSVGLYNEQFF. CDR3 DNA sequence: TGCAGCGTTGGACTGTACAATGAGCAGTTCTTC.

This CDR3 is CSATRPQGLVYGYTF. In DNA form, the CDR3 reads TGCAGCGCCACTCGTCCACAGGGCCTCGTCTATGGCTACACCTTC. J is TRBJ1-2 and V is TRBV29-1; tentatively, D is TRBD1 (6 bases). Trimming took off 7 bases at V and 4 bases at J, with 22 bases between the two ends. Germline V gives CDR1 SQVTM, CDR2 ANQGSEA. This CDR3 is built from 15 residues.

A few counts support this clone. V usage is TRBV13 and J usage is TRBJ2-7; tentative D call: TRBD1 (5 bases). Trimming left V 3 bases short and J 6 bases short, with 18 bases between. The germline gives CDR1 PRHDT, CDR2 FYEKMQ (reference sequence). The CDR3 is made up of 15 amino acids. CDR3 region: CASSLTVPLHPEQYF. CDR3 coding DNA: TGTGCCAGCAGCTTGACAGTACCCCTACATCCCGAGCAGTACTTC.

The chain couples TRBV30 to TRBJ1-4, with 9 bases lining up with TRBD1. Germline assignment: CDR1 GTSNPN and CDR2 SVGIG (reference sequence). The CDR3 is 15 residues long. The trim removed 1 base at V and 7 bases at J, leaving 7 bases unmatched. The CDR3, as DNA: TGTGCCTGGAGTGCGAGGACAGGGGTAATTGAAAAACTGTTTTTT. This codes for CAWSARTGVIEKLFF. Complete variable domain (other parts from reference TRBV30 and TRBJ1-4): SQTIHQWPATLVQPVGSPLSLECTVEGTSNPNLYWYRQAAGRGLQLLFYSVGIGQISSEVPQNLSASRPQDRQFILSSKKLLLSDSGFYLCAWSARTGVIEKLFFGSGTQLSVL.

The sample holds a few counts of this clone. The V gene is TRBV27, the J gene TRBJ1-6, with no clear D. V was shortened by 5 bases and J by 7 bases, with 12 bases between the two germline ends. The CDR3 spans 14 residues. The germline V gene encodes CDR1 MNHEY and CDR2 SMNVEV (reference sequence). The CDR3 reads CASSPSAVNSPLHF. The CDR3 nucleotides are TGTGCCAGCAGTCCGTCGGCCGTCAATTCACCCCTCCACTTT.

This clone occurred once. J is TRBJ2-1 and V is TRBV15; either TRBD1 or TRBD2 may fit D (5 bases each). This CDR3 comprises 15 residues. Germline lookup yields CDR1 LNHNV and CDR2 YYDKDF (reference sequence). V was shortened by 2 bases and J by 7 bases, with 15 bases between the two germline ends. The CDR3 reads CATSRPGNRLNEQFF. The DNA for the CDR3 is TGTGCCACCAGCAGACCCGGGAACAGGTTGAATGAGCAGTTCTTC.

This clone was detected only once. The genes are TRBV7-3 and TRBJ2-2; the D is unclear. V lost 2 bases to trimming and J lost 8 bases, with 9 bases between them. The CDR3 spans 13 residues. Germline V gene lookup returns CDR1 SGHTA and CDR2 FQGTGA. The CDR3 here is CASSLPSMGELFF. CDR3 DNA: TGTGCCAGCAGCTTACCCTCGATGGGGGAGCTGTTTTTT.

The chain is built from TRBV29-1 and TRBJ1-2, with 9 nucleotides matching TRBD1. Germline lookup yields CDR1 SQVTM and CDR2 ANQGSEA. The CDR3 has 15 residues. J gave up 2 bases and V 0 bases, and 4 bases lay outside the gene matches. Here the CDR3 reads CSVEDPDRGNYGYTF. The CDR3 DNA is TGCAGCGTTGAAGATCCCGACAGGGGGAACTATGGCTACACCTTC.

The chain has TRBV29-1 and TRBJ2-7; 9 bases align to TRBD1. Germline CDR1 SQVTM, CDR2 ANQGSEA. The CDR3 consists of 14 residues. V lost 7 bases, J lost 4 bases, and 11 bases stayed unmatched. The CDR3 DNA reads TGCAGCGCCGGGACAGGGACGAACGCGTACGAGCAGTACTTC. Translating it yields CSAGTGTNAYEQYF.

This rearrangement joins TRBV4-2 to TRBJ2-5; 8 bases map to TRBD1. The CDR3 runs 14 residues. CDR1 and CDR2 from the germline V gene are LGHNA and YNFKEQ. With V trimmed by 4 bases and J by 3 bases, 4 bases remained unmatched. CDR3 DNA sequence: TGTGCCAGCAGCCCGACAGGGGCCAAAGAGACCCAGTACTTC. It codes for CASSPTGAKETQYF.

This clone occurred a few times. CDR3 loop: CAWSVRPYEQYF. CDR3 DNA sequence: TGTGCCTGGAGTGTCCGCCCCTACGAGCAGTACTTC. The chain couples TRBV30 to TRBJ2-7; no clear D. The germline CDR1 and CDR2 sequences are GTSNPN and SVGIG (reference sequence). This CDR3 has 12 amino acids. Trimming pared 0 bases from V and 2 bases from J, leaving 5 bases between.

The chain carries TRBV29-1 and TRBJ2-7; D not resolved. The CDR3 sequence is 11 residues long. The germline V and J ends were trimmed by 2 bases and 4 bases, with 6 bases remaining between them. The germline CDR1 and CDR2 sequences are SQVTM and ANQGSEA. This CDR3 reads CSVEHRYEQYF. CDR3 coding DNA: TGCAGCGTTGAACACCGATACGAGCAGTACTTC.

The chain combines TRBV4-1 with TRBJ2-3, with D perhaps TRBD1 or TRBD2 (6 bases each). V dropped 4 bases and J dropped 3 bases, with 20 bases sitting between them. CDR1 is MGHRA, CDR2 YSYEKL, per germline. This CDR3 has 17 amino acids. CDR3 sequence reads: CASSPNQWGAGTDTQYF. The DNA for the CDR3 is TGCGCCAGCAGCCCGAACCAGTGGGGGGCCGGAACAGATACGCAGTATTTT.

The V and J genes are TRBV28 and TRBJ2-7, with 7 positions matching TRBD1. This CDR3 is built from 14 residues. Germline V gives CDR1 MDHEN, CDR2 SYDVKM. Trimming cost V 10 bases and J 4 bases; bases outside gene matches: 13. The CDR3 loop is CAIETGQPLYEQYF. Here the CDR3 DNA reads TGTGCCATAGAGACGGGACAGCCACTTTACGAGCAGTACTTC.

This chain connects TRBV29-1 to TRBJ1-1; 8 nucleotides line up with TRBD1. V trimming: 4 bases; J trimming: 1 base; junction bases outside the gene matches: 11. This CDR3 has 16 residues. Germline V gene lookup returns CDR1 SQVTM and CDR2 ANQGSEA. Written as DNA, the CDR3 is TGCAGCGTTGTACCTTTTGCAGGGGGCAAGAACACTGAAGCTTTCTTT. Protein product: CSVVPFAGGKNTEAFF.

The J gene is TRBJ1-2, the V gene TRBV6-5, with D perhaps TRBD1 (6 bases). The CDR3 covers 13 residues. Trimming took off 7 bases at V and 4 bases at J, with 13 bases between the two ends. CDR1 MNHEY and CDR2 SVGAGI come from the germline V gene. The CDR3 region has the DNA TGTGCCAGCAAGAGGACAGCATCCTATGGCTACACCTTC. Protein product: CASKRTASYGYTF.

The CDR3 here is CASSQEPGRNSPLHF. CDR3 nucleotide sequence: TGCGCCAGCAGCCAAGAGCCAGGGCGAAATTCACCCCTCCACTTT. The chain has TRBV4-1 and TRBJ1-6; TRBD1 is a possible D gene (5 bases). V shed 0 bases and J shed 7 bases, with 10 bases lying between them. This CDR3 is 15 amino acids long. Germline CDR1 and CDR2: MGHRA and YSYEKL.